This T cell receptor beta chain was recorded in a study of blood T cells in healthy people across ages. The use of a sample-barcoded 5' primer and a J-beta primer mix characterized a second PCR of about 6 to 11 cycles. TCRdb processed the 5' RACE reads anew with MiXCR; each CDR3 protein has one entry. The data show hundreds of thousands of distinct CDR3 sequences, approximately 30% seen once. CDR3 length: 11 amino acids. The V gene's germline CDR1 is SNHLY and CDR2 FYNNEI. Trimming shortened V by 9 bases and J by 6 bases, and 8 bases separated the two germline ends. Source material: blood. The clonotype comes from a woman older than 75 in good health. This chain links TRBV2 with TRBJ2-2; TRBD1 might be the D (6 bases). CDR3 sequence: CARKGAGELFF. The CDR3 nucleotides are TGTGCCAGAAAGGGGGCCGGGGAGCTGTTTTTT.